This TCR beta chain emerged from a study of cytomegalovirus exposure and HLA in healthy donors. The study's findings and limits: The availability of immune exposure information extended only to CMV serostatus. Later analysis identified about 18,000 TCR beta sequences associated with HLA alleles, using a false discovery rate threshold of 0.05. Reportedly, cytomegalovirus status was diagnosed with high sensitivity and specificity.

Primers: 60 Vbeta forward and 13 Jbeta reverse. Assay used: immunoSEQ multiplex PCR; TCRdb lists only in-frame clones, some missing. The table lists about 190,000 clones, 81% of them singletons. Trimming left V 5 bases short and J 3 bases short, with 20 bases between. The CDR3 covers 18 residues. CDR1 and CDR2 from the germline V gene are LGHNA and YSLEER. As concerns this clone: Antigen unknown.

The origin of this receptor is a man younger than 30 in good health and CMV-seronegative. Sequenced: PBMCs. V usage is TRBV4-3 and J usage is TRBJ2-6; D is perhaps TRBD1 (7 bases). The CDR3 DNA reads as TGCGCCAGCAGCGAACGGAGGGCAGGGGGTGGTGGGGCCAACGTCCTGACTTTC. It translates to CASSERRAGGGGANVLTF.